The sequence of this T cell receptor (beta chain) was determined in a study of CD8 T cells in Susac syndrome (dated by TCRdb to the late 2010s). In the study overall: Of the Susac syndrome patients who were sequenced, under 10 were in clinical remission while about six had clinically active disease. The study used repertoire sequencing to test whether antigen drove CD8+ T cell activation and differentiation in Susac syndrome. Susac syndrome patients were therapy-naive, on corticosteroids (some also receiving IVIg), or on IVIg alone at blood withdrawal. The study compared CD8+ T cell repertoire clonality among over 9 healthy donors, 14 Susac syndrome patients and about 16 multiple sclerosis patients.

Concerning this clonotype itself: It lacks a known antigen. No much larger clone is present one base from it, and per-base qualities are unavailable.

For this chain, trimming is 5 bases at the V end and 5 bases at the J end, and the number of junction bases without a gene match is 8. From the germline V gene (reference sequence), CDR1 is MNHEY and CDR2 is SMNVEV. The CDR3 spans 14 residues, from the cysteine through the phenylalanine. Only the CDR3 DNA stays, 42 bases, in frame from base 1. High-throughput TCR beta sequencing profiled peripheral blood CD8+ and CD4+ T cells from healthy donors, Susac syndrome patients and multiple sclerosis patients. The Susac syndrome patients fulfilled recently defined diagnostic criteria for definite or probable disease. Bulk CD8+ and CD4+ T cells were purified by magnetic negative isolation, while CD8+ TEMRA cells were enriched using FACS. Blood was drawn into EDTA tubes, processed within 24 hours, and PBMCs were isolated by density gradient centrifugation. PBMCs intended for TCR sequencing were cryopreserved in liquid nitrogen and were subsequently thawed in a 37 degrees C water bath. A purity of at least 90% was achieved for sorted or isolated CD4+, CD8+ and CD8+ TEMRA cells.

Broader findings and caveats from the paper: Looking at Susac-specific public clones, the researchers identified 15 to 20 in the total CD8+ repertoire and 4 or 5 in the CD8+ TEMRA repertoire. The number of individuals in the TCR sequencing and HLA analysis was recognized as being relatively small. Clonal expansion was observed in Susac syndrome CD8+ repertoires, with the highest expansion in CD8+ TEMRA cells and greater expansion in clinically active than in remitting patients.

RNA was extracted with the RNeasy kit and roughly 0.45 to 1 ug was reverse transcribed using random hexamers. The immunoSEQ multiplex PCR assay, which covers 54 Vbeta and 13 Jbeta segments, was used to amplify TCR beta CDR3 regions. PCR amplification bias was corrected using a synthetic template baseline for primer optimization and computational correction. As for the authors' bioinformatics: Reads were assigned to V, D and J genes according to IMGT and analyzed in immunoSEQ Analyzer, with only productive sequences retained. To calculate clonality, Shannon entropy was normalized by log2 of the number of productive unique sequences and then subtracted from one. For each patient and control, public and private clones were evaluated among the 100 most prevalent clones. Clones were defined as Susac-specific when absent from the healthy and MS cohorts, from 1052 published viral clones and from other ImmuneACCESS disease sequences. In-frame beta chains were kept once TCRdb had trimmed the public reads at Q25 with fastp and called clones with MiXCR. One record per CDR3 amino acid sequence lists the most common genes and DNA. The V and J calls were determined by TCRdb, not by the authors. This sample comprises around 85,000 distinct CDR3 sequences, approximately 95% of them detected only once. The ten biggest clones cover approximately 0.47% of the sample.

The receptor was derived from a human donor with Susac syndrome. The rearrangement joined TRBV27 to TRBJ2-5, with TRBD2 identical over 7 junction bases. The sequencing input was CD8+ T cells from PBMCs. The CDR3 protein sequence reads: CASSPGLDGETQYF. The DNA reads TGTGCCAGCAGTCCTGGACTAGACGGGGAGACCCAGTACTTC.